One sample yielded the 5 T cell receptor beta chains listed below, sequenced in a study of T cell responses to AZD1222 COVID-19 vaccine. Assay used: immunoSEQ multiplex PCR; TCRdb lists only in-frame clones, some missing. This table has about 130,000 clones, 90% appearing once. The sample in question was peripheral blood, obtained on day 0 of MenACWY control vaccination. These receptors all come from an adult in good health.

The CDR3 spells CASSVTSGAAYEQYF. In DNA, the CDR3 is TGCGCCAGCAGTGTTACTAGCGGGGCCGCCTACGAGCAGTACTTC. The chain recombines TRBV5-1 with TRBJ2-7, with 10 bases aligning to TRBD2. The CDR3 contains 15 residues. Trimming cost V 5 bases and J 2 bases; bases outside gene matches: 7. Germline V gives CDR1 SGHRS, CDR2 YFSETQ.

The genes are TRBV7-9 and TRBJ1-1, with D possibly TRBD1 on 6 matching bases. Per germline, CDR1 SEHNR and CDR2 FQNEAQ (reference sequence). CDR3 length: 14 amino acids. The V gene lost 3 bases and the J gene lost 0 bases, with 8 bases spanning the gap. The DNA for the CDR3 is TGTGCCAGCAGCTTCGGACAGCTGAACACTGAAGCTTTCTTT. This encodes CASSFGQLNTEAFF.

This clone was picked up a small number of times. This chain connects TRBV2 to TRBJ1-2, with D possibly matching TRBD1 (5 bases). The V and J ends lost 2 bases and 4 bases respectively, with 11 bases between them. This CDR3 contains 14 residues. CDR1 is SNHLY, CDR2 FYNNEI, per germline. CDR3 protein: CASSELSGTYGYTF. The CDR3 DNA is TGTGCCAGCAGTGAACTATCAGGGACCTATGGCTACACCTTC.

This clone was picked up one time. The chain couples TRBV5-1 to TRBJ2-2; D might be TRBD2 (6 bases). Looked up from germline, CDR1 is SGHRS and CDR2 is YFSETQ. This CDR3 is built from 15 residues. V was trimmed by 7 bases and J by 4 bases, leaving 17 bases between them. The CDR3 protein is CASGGDGSVTGELFF. The CDR3 DNA sequence: TGCGCCAGCGGCGGGGACGGGAGTGTCACCGGGGAGCTGTTTTTT.

The chain links TRBV3-1 (or the pseudogene TRBV3-2) to TRBJ2-3; 12 positions match TRBD2. The CDR3 is made up of 16 amino acids. The junction had 8 bases not matched to a gene; V was cut back by 4 bases and J by 6 bases. Per the germline V gene, CDR1 is LGHDT and CDR2 is YNNKEL (reference sequence). CDR3 DNA: TGTGCCAGCAGCCGATGGACTAGCGGGACCCATGATACGCAGTATTTT. Translated: CASSRWTSGTHDTQYF.